This T cell receptor beta chain was identified in a study of cytomegalovirus exposure and HLA in healthy donors. Study-level findings and limits: For most TCR beta V segments, an earlier analysis put the productive rate at about 90% or about 30% of the time. In presence/absence analyses, roughly uniform sequencing depth across donors was assumed. The availability of immune exposure information extended only to CMV serostatus.

PCR employed 60 Vbeta and 13 Jbeta primers. The data were produced by immunoSEQ multiplex PCR, yet TCRdb's version contains in-frame clones alone and is incomplete. The sample data list about 130,000 clones. Germline assignment: CDR1 SGHRS and CDR2 YFSETQ. The CDR3 spans 16 residues. As for this clone: Its antigen is as yet unknown.

The sample consisted of PBMCs. This TCR derives from a man in his forties or fifties in good health and CMV-seronegative. J is TRBJ2-5 and V is TRBV5-1; the match to TRBD1 covers 7 bases. The J call could be wrong; TRBJ2-7 is a better fit for the DNA end. As DNA, the CDR3 is TGCGCCAGCAGCTTAGACAGGGAAGGGGTCTCCTACGAGCAGTACTTC. Translated, it gives CASSLDREGVSYEQYF.